A single sample is the source of the 21 T cell receptor beta chains below, sequenced in a study of shared clonotypes between healthy human individuals. The naive CD8 subset, CD45RO-negative cells positively selected for CCR7, excluded terminally differentiated effector memory CD45RA+ cells. The protocol was immunoSEQ multiplex PCR, while the TCRdb copy is restricted to in-frame clones and leaves out a portion. Among around 610,000 clones, about 95% were seen once, and the ten largest hold approximately 0.1%. Sequencing was done on a sample of naive CD8+ T cells sorted from blood. The receptors derive from a woman aged 25 to 39 in good health.

This chain joins TRBV27 and TRBJ1-2, with D hard to call. The CDR3 covers 13 residues. The ends were cut back, 3 bases at V and 4 bases at J, with 9 bases in the middle. The germline V gene has CDR1 MNHEY and CDR2 SMNVEV (reference sequence). Here the CDR3 DNA reads TGTGCCAGCAGTTTCTCCTACCGCTATGGCTACACCTTC. It specifies CASSFSYRYGYTF.

The chain recombines TRBV6-1 with TRBJ2-1, with TRBD1 matching over 7 bases. The CDR3 contains 17 residues. Germline lookup yields CDR1 MNHNS and CDR2 SASEGT. The ends lost 3 bases at V and 0 bases at J; junction bases unmatched: 8. The CDR3 region has the DNA TGTGCCAGCAGTGATAACCCGGGACAGTACTCCTACAATGAGCAGTTCTTC. Its protein is CASSDNPGQYSYNEQFF.

The chain is built from TRBV10-3 and TRBJ2-5, with D unresolved. The CDR3 has 14 amino acids. The V end was cut by 0 bases, the J end by 2 bases, with 7 bases between. Germline CDR1 reads ENHRY; CDR2 reads SYGVKD. CDR3 sequence: CAISESSPQETQYF. The DNA for the CDR3 is TGTGCCATCAGTGAGTCTTCACCTCAAGAGACCCAGTACTTC.

The chain links TRBV6-6 to TRBJ2-1; 11 positions match TRBD2. Germline V lookup: CDR1 MNHNY, CDR2 SVGAGI (reference sequence). The CDR3 length is 15 residues. V lost 0 bases to trimming and J lost 8 bases; unmatched junction nucleotides: 3. CDR3 DNA: TGTGCCAGCAGTTACTCGACTAGCGGGAACGATGAGCAGTTCTTC. This translates into CASSYSTSGNDEQFF.

This chain uses TRBV6-1 with TRBJ2-7, with 8 positions matching TRBD1. The ends lost 0 bases at V and 5 bases at J; junction bases unmatched: 3. This CDR3 contains 14 residues. CDR1 is MNHNS, CDR2 SASEGT, per germline. The CDR3: CASSEAGQANEQYF. In DNA, the CDR3 is TGTGCCAGCAGTGAAGCGGGACAGGCCAACGAGCAGTACTTC.

As concerns this clone: Different DNA sequences within this sample yield the same CDR3. The rearrangement uses TRBV5-1 and TRBJ2-7, with 9 bases lining up with TRBD2. The V segment lost 5 bases and the J segment 4 bases; nucleotides outside the gene matches: 4. Germline V gene lookup returns CDR1 SGHRS and CDR2 YFSETQ. This CDR3 spans 13 amino acids. CDR3 DNA: TGCGCCAGCAGTGTGGGACTAGCTTACGAGCAGTACTTC. Protein: CASSVGLAYEQYF.

V and J are TRBV30 and TRBJ2-1; D remains ambiguous. V was clipped by 8 bases and J by 10 bases, with 15 bases between them. CDR3 size: 11 residues. Germline lookup yields CDR1 GTSNPN and CDR2 SVGIG (reference sequence). CDR3 in amino acids: CAQSVGLEQFF. The CDR3 region has the DNA TGTGCCCAATCGGTGGGTTTAGAGCAGTTCTTC.

DNA of the CDR3: TGTGCCTGGAGTGCCTTCGGGCAGGGCTCCGCGAAACTGTTTTTT. It yields the protein CAWSAFGQGSAKLFF. The J gene is TRBJ1-4, the V gene TRBV30; possible D gene TRBD1, 5 bases. The CDR3 is made up of 15 amino acids. Germline CDR1 is GTSNPN and CDR2 is SVGIG (reference sequence). The V end was cut by 1 base, the J end by 11 bases, with 20 bases between.

V usage is TRBV30 and J usage is TRBJ2-1; perhaps TRBD1 as D (6 bases). The germline V and J ends were trimmed by 2 bases and 8 bases, with 13 bases remaining between them. Germline assignment: CDR1 GTSNPN and CDR2 SVGIG (reference sequence). The CDR3 spans 13 residues. CDR3 coding DNA: TGTGCCTGGAGTCCCCAGGGGTGGGATGAGCAGTTCTTC. Encoded protein: CAWSPQGWDEQFF.

This chain connects TRBV4-1 to TRBJ2-7; 9 bases agree with TRBD2. V dropped 1 base and J dropped 7; count of bases not matched to a gene: 8. CDR1 MGHRA and CDR2 YSYEKL come from the germline V gene. This CDR3 is 15 amino acids long. The CDR3 loop is CASSQAPSGMGEQYF. DNA of the CDR3: TGCGCCAGCAGCCAAGCCCCTAGCGGGATGGGTGAGCAGTACTTC.

The chain has TRBV6-1 and TRBJ1-5; D might be TRBD1 (5 bases). This CDR3 spans 17 amino acids. Germline loops: CDR1 MNHNS, CDR2 SASEGT. Trimming shortened V by 0 bases and J by 4 bases, and 16 bases separated the two germline ends. DNA of the CDR3: TGTGCCAGCAGTGAAGCGCTCCGGGGGGTCCGAAATCAGCCCCAGCATTTT. It codes for CASSEALRGVRNQPQHF.

The chain recombines TRBV4-1 with TRBJ2-7; no firm D call. Germline loops: CDR1 MGHRA, CDR2 YSYEKL. This CDR3 region has 15 residues. V gave up 1 base and J gave up 0 bases, with 10 bases separating them. For the CDR3, the DNA is TGCGCCAGCAGCCAAGTGTCAGAGAGCTCCTACGAGCAGTACTTC. Amino acid sequence: CASSQVSESSYEQYF.

This clone was seen just once. The rearrangement joins TRBV28 to TRBJ2-4; the D gene is possibly TRBD1 (5 bases). The CDR3 covers 17 residues. The germline V gene has CDR1 MDHEN and CDR2 SYDVKM. V gave up 0 bases and J gave up 0 bases, with 12 bases separating them. Written as DNA, the CDR3 is TGTGCCAGCAGTTTATGGGACACCGAACTAGCCAAAAACATTCAGTACTTC. Amino acids: CASSLWDTELAKNIQYF.

V gene TRBV6-1 combines with J gene TRBJ2-7, with TRBD1 as a possible D gene (5 bases). Germline CDR1 MNHNS, CDR2 SASEGT. The V end lost 6 bases, the J end lost 1 base, and 10 bases lay between the germline ends. This CDR3 is built from 13 residues. This CDR3 is CASRVGESYEQYF. The CDR3 DNA is TGTGCCAGCAGGGTAGGGGAATCCTACGAGCAGTACTTC.

This chain links TRBV28 with TRBJ2-2; 12 bases match TRBD2. This CDR3 has 17 residues. V shed 7 bases, J shed 6 bases, and the junction held 12 bases outside the gene matches. Germline CDR1 and CDR2: MDHEN and SYDVKM. This chain's CDR3 is CASTYLAGGPWAGELFF. CDR3 DNA sequence: TGTGCCAGCACCTACCTAGCGGGAGGGCCGTGGGCCGGGGAGCTGTTTTTT.

This clone was picked up one time. This chain uses TRBV19 with TRBJ1-1; 7 bases are a match to TRBD1. The length of the CDR3 is 17 residues. V gave up 4 bases and J gave up 0 bases; unmatched junction bases: 11. Germline V CDR1 and CDR2: LNHDA, SQIVND (reference sequence). CDR3 bases: TGTGCCAGTAGTACCGAGACAGGGAAACTTTTGAACACTGAAGCTTTCTTT. Translated: CASSTETGKLLNTEAFF.

The chain combines TRBV4-1 with TRBJ1-1; possibly TRBD1 for D (5 bases). Germline loops: CDR1 MGHRA, CDR2 YSYEKL. The V end was cut by 3 bases, the J end by 4 bases, with 21 bases between. This CDR3 contains 17 residues. In nucleotides, the CDR3 is TGCGCCAGCAGCCAGTACCGGGACGTCGATTTCCGCACTGAAGCTTTCTTT. This encodes CASSQYRDVDFRTEAFF.

V and J are TRBV28 and TRBJ2-2, with 11 bases matching TRBD2. The CDR3 has 15 residues. V lost 6 bases and J lost 6; bases outside the gene matches: 6. Looked up from germline, CDR1 is MDHEN and CDR2 is SYDVKM. The CDR3 loop is CASSQLAGVPGELFF. The CDR3 nucleotides read TGTGCCAGCAGCCAACTAGCGGGAGTGCCCGGGGAGCTGTTTTTT.

The chain recombines TRBV9 with TRBJ1-4, with 8 bases identical to TRBD1. The junction had 9 bases not matched to a gene; V was cut back by 4 bases and J by 7 bases. The CDR3 is 15 amino acids. Per germline, CDR1 SGDLS and CDR2 YYNGEE. DNA for the CDR3: TGTGCCAGCAGCCCAGACAGGGGATCGTCTGAAAAACTGTTTTTT. Protein product: CASSPDRGSSEKLFF.

The chain employs TRBV19 and TRBJ2-6, with 11 bases that match TRBD2. After removal of 9 bases from V and 0 bases from J, the junction contained 10 bases not matched to a gene. CDR3 length: 18 residues. Germline V lookup: CDR1 LNHDA, CDR2 SQIVND (reference sequence). The CDR3 bases are TGTGCCAGCCAACTACTAGCGGGAGCTACCTCTGGGGCCAACGTCCTGACTTTC. This gives the protein CASQLLAGATSGANVLTF.

The chain recombines TRBV19 with TRBJ2-7; perhaps TRBD1 as D (6 bases). Germline-derived CDR1 and CDR2 are LNHDA and SQIVND (reference sequence). The CDR3 is 12 amino acids. V lost 2 bases, J lost 5 bases, and 7 bases lay in between. In nucleotides, the CDR3 is TGTGCCAGTAGTATACAGGGGAACGAGCAGTACTTC. Translating gives CASSIQGNEQYF.